The 15 T cell receptor beta chains below were found in one sample sequenced in a study of CD8 T cells in Susac syndrome. Random hexamers were used to reverse transcribe an amount of roughly 0.45 to 1 ug RNA. A single record per CDR3 protein comes from TCRdb applying MiXCR to the immunoSEQ multiplex PCR reads. Of about 120,000 distinct CDR3 sequences in the sample, about 94% are singletons; the top ten hold around 0.13%. Sequencing was performed on CD4+ T cells from PBMCs. These receptors were collected from a human donor with multiple sclerosis.

The rearrangement uses TRBV7-2 and TRBJ2-2, with D maybe TRBD2 (6 bases). This CDR3 contains 16 residues. Between the trimmed V and J ends, which lost 5 bases and 1 base, there was a span of 14 bases. In germline, CDR1 is SGHTA, CDR2 FQGNSA. CDR3 coding DNA: TGTGCCAGCAGCCCGCACAGTAGCGGGAACACCGGGGAGCTGTTTTTT. Its translation is CASSPHSSGNTGELFF.

The rearrangement joins TRBV3-1 to TRBJ1-2; D not resolved. Germline V CDR1 and CDR2: LGHDT, YNNKEL (reference sequence). V gave up 4 bases and J gave up 5 bases, with 11 bases separating them. This CDR3 is 13 amino acids long. This chain's CDR3 is CASSLSLAYGYTF. CDR3 DNA sequence: TGTGCCAGCAGCCTATCTCTGGCTTATGGCTACACCTTC.

The V gene is TRBV6-5, the J gene TRBJ1-2; possible D gene TRBD1, 5 bases. Trimming left V 3 bases short and J 4 bases short, with 6 bases between. The CDR3 has 12 residues. From germline, CDR1 is MNHEY and CDR2 SVGAGI. Here the CDR3 DNA reads TGTGCCAGCAGTTATAGGGGCTATGGCTACACCTTC. It yields the protein CASSYRGYGYTF.

This rearrangement joins TRBV30 to TRBJ1-1; D might be TRBD1 (5 bases). Trimming left V 3 bases short and J 11 bases short, with 16 bases between. CDR3 size: 12 residues. CDR1 is GTSNPN and CDR2 is SVGIG in the germline V gene (reference sequence). The CDR3 bases are TGTGCCTGGAGGGACATGGTGGGAGGTGCTTTCTTT. It translates to CAWRDMVGGAFF.

The genes are TRBV7-8 and TRBJ1-6, with a possible D match to TRBD1 (6 bases). The V gene lost 2 bases and the J gene lost 9 bases, with 23 bases spanning the gap. This CDR3 has 18 residues. The germline V gene encodes CDR1 SGHVS and CDR2 FQNEAQ. The CDR3 is CASSLSLRRTERSSPLHF. The CDR3 nucleotides read TGTGCCAGCAGCTTAAGCTTGCGTCGGACAGAGAGGAGTTCACCCCTCCACTTT.

This clonotype has just one count. The rearrangement joins TRBV5-6 to TRBJ1-2; maybe TRBD1 (6 bases). The CDR3 runs to 15 residues. The V end was cut by 0 bases, the J end by 4 bases, with 13 bases between. Germline V CDR1 and CDR2: SGHDT, YYEEEE. For the CDR3, the DNA is TGTGCCAGCAGCTTGGGGGGGCCAGGGTCCTATGGCTACACCTTC. Protein product: CASSLGGPGSYGYTF.

The chain recombines TRBV15 with TRBJ1-2, with TRBD1 matching 7 bases. From germline, CDR1 is LNHNV and CDR2 YYDKDF (reference sequence). There are 14 residues in the CDR3. J gave up 3 bases and V 2 bases, and 3 bases lay outside the gene matches. CDR3: CATSRRQGDYGYTF. CDR3 coding DNA: TGTGCCACCAGCAGACGACAGGGTGACTATGGCTACACCTTC.

The table lists this clonotype with a count of one. The chain employs TRBV7-7 and TRBJ2-1; 7 bases are shared with TRBD2. The CDR3 is made up of 15 amino acids. With V trimmed by 5 bases and J by 7 bases, 11 bases remained unmatched. Germline CDR1 reads SSHAT; CDR2 reads FNYEAQ (reference sequence). The CDR3 region is CASSLGGGPGNEQFF. DNA for the CDR3: TGTGCCAGCAGCCTGGGGGGGGGACCGGGAAATGAGCAGTTCTTC.

The chain has TRBV19 and TRBJ1-1; the match to TRBD1 covers 7 bases. Germline V gives CDR1 LNHDA, CDR2 SQIVND (reference sequence). V dropped 5 bases and J dropped 1; count of bases not matched to a gene: 4. The CDR3 contains 14 residues. The CDR3 DNA reads as TGTGCCAGTAGTGATCCAGGGGGGAACACTGAAGCTTTCTTT. It specifies CASSDPGGNTEAFF.

The chain is built from TRBV7-9 and TRBJ1-1; tentative D call: TRBD1 (6 bases). CDR3 length: 15 residues. V was cut by 4 bases and J by 1 base, with 13 bases left in between. Per the germline V gene, CDR1 is SEHNR and CDR2 is FQNEAQ (reference sequence). CDR3 sequence reads: CASSSQNRANTEAFF. Written as DNA, the CDR3 is TGTGCCAGCAGCTCCCAAAACAGGGCGAACACTGAAGCTTTCTTT.

This chain uses TRBV12-3 or TRBV12-4 with TRBJ2-7; the D gene is possibly TRBD2 (6 bases). Trimming left V 7 bases short and J 3 bases short, with 16 bases between. The CDR3 totals 14 residues. The CDR3 is CASTRRGSGYEQYF. CDR3 nucleotides: TGTGCCAGCACCCGTCGGGGGTCAGGCTACGAGCAGTACTTC.

This chain connects TRBV12-3 or TRBV12-4 to TRBJ2-3; possibly TRBD2 for D (6 bases). V gave up 6 bases and J gave up 5 bases, with 15 bases separating them. This CDR3 is built from 14 residues. This chain's CDR3 is CASSRSGVEDTQYF. The CDR3 DNA is TGTGCCAGCAGCCGTTCGGGAGTAGAAGATACGCAGTATTTT.

The gene calls are TRBV7-3 and TRBJ1-1; TRBD1 matches at 8 bases. Germline assignment: CDR1 SGHTA and CDR2 FQGTGA. The CDR3 runs 11 residues. V gave up 5 bases and J gave up 10 bases; unmatched junction bases: 3. CDR3 sequence (DNA): TGTGCCAGCAGCGATGGACAGGGAGCTTTCTTT. Amino acid sequence: CASSDGQGAFF.

V is TRBV9 and J is TRBJ1-3; 9 nucleotides match TRBD1. Looked up from germline, CDR1 is SGDLS and CDR2 is YYNGEE. V shed 3 bases, J shed 4 bases, and the junction held 8 bases outside the gene matches. CDR3 length equals 16 residues. This CDR3 reads CASSGIQGAAGNTIYF. The CDR3 bases are TGTGCCAGCAGCGGGATACAGGGGGCTGCAGGAAACACCATATATTTT.

The CDR3 loop is CASSYSNQGYYGYTF. The DNA of the CDR3 is TGTGCCAGCAGTTACTCGAACCAGGGCTACTATGGCTACACCTTC. This chain uses TRBV6-5 with TRBJ1-2; maybe TRBD1 (5 bases). The CDR3 runs 15 residues. The germline gives CDR1 MNHEY, CDR2 SVGAGI. Trimming shortened V by 0 bases and J by 3 bases, and 11 bases separated the two germline ends.